The next 7 T cell receptor beta chains were all read from a single sample in a study of control samples from healthy donors and cancer patients. TCRdb's copy holds only in-frame clones and misses some; the assay was immunoSEQ multiplex PCR. This table holds about 70,000 clones, more than 70% found once. The sample was PBMCs. These receptor sequences come from a woman aged 45-59 years with head and neck cancer.

This chain uses TRBV7-2 with TRBJ2-7, with 12 bases fitting TRBD2. Germline trimming cut 2 bases from V and 10 bases from J; bases unmatched to any gene: 9. Germline loops: CDR1 SGHTA, CDR2 FQGNSA. This CDR3 region has 15 residues. The DNA of the CDR3 is TGTGCCAGCAGCTTAACATCGCTAGCGGGGGGGGTACAGTACTTC. It codes for CASSLTSLAGGVQYF.

The genes are TRBV15 and TRBJ2-7, with a tentative D call TRBD1 (5 bases). Germline V lookup: CDR1 LNHNV, CDR2 YYDKDF (reference sequence). V lost 0 bases and J lost 0, with 9 bases in between. CDR3 size: 15 residues. The CDR3 here is CATSRDRQYSYEQYF. The CDR3 DNA is TGTGCCACCAGCAGAGACCGACAGTACTCCTACGAGCAGTACTTC.

V gene TRBV11-2 combines with J gene TRBJ1-2, with no clear D. Trimming took off 1 base at V and 3 bases at J, with 3 bases between the two ends. Looked up from germline, CDR1 is SGHAT and CDR2 is FQNNGV. The CDR3 has 12 residues. The CDR3 loop reads CASSLGDYGYTF. CDR3 DNA: TGTGCCAGCAGCTTAGGAGACTATGGCTACACCTTC.

The chain couples TRBV7-8 to TRBJ1-5; TRBD1 is a possible D gene (6 bases). The CDR3 sequence is 14 residues long. Germline V gene lookup returns CDR1 SGHVS and CDR2 FQNEAQ. The V and J ends lost 2 bases and 5 bases respectively, with 10 bases between them. The CDR3 region is CASSLSQGYQPQHF. The CDR3 DNA sequence: TGTGCCAGCAGCTTAAGTCAGGGGTATCAGCCCCAGCATTTT.

This rearrangement joins TRBV5-1 to TRBJ1-1; no clear D. The V end lost 7 bases, the J end lost 1 base, and 17 bases lay between the germline ends. CDR1 is SGHRS, CDR2 YFSETQ, per germline. This CDR3 is 15 amino acids long. The CDR3 DNA reads as TGCGCCAGCCAACCGCTATTTCCACCGAACACTGAAGCTTTCTTT. Amino acid sequence: CASQPLFPPNTEAFF.

The chain links TRBV7-3 to TRBJ2-6, with unresolved D. CDR3 length: 12 amino acids. V dropped 10 bases and J dropped 1 base, with 5 bases sitting between them. Per germline, CDR1 SGHTA and CDR2 FQGTGA. CDR3 nucleotide sequence: TGTGCCACCCGATCTGGGGCCAACGTCCTGACTTTC. Its protein product is CATRSGANVLTF.

V gene TRBV28 combines with J gene TRBJ1-1; no clear D. The length of the CDR3 is 15 residues. From germline, CDR1 is MDHEN and CDR2 SYDVKM. Trimming removed 7 bases from V and 4 bases from J, with 19 bases in between. CDR3 sequence (DNA): TGTGCCAGCACCACGTTATCTGGATGGGGCACTGAAGCTTTCTTT. It is translated as CASTTLSGWGTEAFF.